This entry lists 5 T cell receptor beta chains sequenced from one sample in a study of cytomegalovirus exposure and HLA in healthy donors (dated by TCRdb to the late 2010s). The library was prepared using the immunoSEQ multiplex PCR assay. A mixture of 60 forward primers for TCR Vbeta segments and 13 reverse primers for TCR Jbeta segments was used in the multiplex PCR. The source is immuneACCESS, and TCRdb retained only in-frame sequences with V and J called. Part of the clones is not carried over; for the studies checked, unresolved V genes explain less than half of this, and the remainder is unexplained. This sample lists about 98,000 clones; approximately 79% were detected once. About 2% of the sample comes from the top ten. The sequenced sample consisted of PBMCs. These TCRs come from a male donor in good health and CMV-seronegative.

The V and J genes are TRBV30 and TRBJ1-1; 7 bases agree with TRBD1. CDR3 length equals 14 residues. Germline V gene data show CDR1 as GTSNPN and CDR2 as SVGIG (reference sequence). V shed 2 bases, J shed 6 bases, and the junction held 9 bases outside the gene matches. This chain's CDR3 is CAWSPDRVRAEAFF. In DNA, the CDR3 is TGTGCCTGGAGTCCCGACAGGGTTCGGGCTGAAGCTTTCTTT. The whole variable domain, remainder taken from reference TRBV30 and TRBJ1-1, is SQTIHQWPATLVQPVGSPLSLECTVEGTSNPNLYWYRQAAGRGLQLLFYSVGIGQISSEVPQNLSASRPQDRQFILSSKKLLLSDSGFYLCAWSPDRVRAEAFFGQGTRLTVV.

The genes are TRBV11-3 and TRBJ2-1; TRBD2 matches at 10 bases. The trim removed 2 bases at V and 6 bases at J, leaving 4 bases unmatched. CDR3 length: 15 amino acids. Germline V gene lookup returns CDR1 SGHNT and CDR2 YENEEA. CDR3 region: CASSLLASGSNEQFF. CDR3 nucleotide sequence: TGTGCCAGCAGCTTATTGGCTAGCGGGAGCAATGAGCAGTTCTTC.

The J gene is TRBJ1-2, the V gene TRBV6-4; 8 nucleotides line up with TRBD1. Germline CDR1 and CDR2: MRHNA and SNTAGT. The CDR3 is 15 amino acids. V lost 5 bases, J lost 8 bases, and 13 bases stayed unmatched. The CDR3 here is CASSMTQGDVRGYTF. CDR3 coding DNA: TGTGCCAGCAGTATGACACAGGGGGATGTGAGAGGCTACACCTTC.

This clone was detected only a few times. This chain connects TRBV4-3 to TRBJ1-1, with a tentative D call TRBD1 (5 bases). This CDR3 comprises 17 residues. Germline V CDR1 and CDR2: LGHNA, YSLEER. V lost 0 bases and J lost 0, with 14 bases in between. The CDR3 region is CASSQDLSGLMNTEAFF. CDR3 sequence (DNA): TGCGCCAGCAGCCAAGATCTGTCAGGGCTCATGAACACTGAAGCTTTCTTT.

The rearrangement uses TRBV2 and TRBJ2-1, with 11 bases fitting TRBD2. The CDR3 consists of 14 residues. Trimming took 7 bases from V and 9 from J; bases not matched to a gene: 8. Germline CDR1 reads SNHLY; CDR2 reads FYNNEI. The CDR3 loop is CASKSLAGEVEQFF. CDR3 DNA sequence: TGTGCCAGCAAATCACTAGCGGGAGAAGTTGAGCAGTTCTTC.